Below are 13 T cell receptor beta chains sequenced from a single sample in a study of regulatory T cells in long-lasting Graves disease. Building of the TCR beta libraries involved iRepertoire HTBI primers and Arm-PCR of CDR3 regions. TCRdb re-called the multiplex PCR reads through MiXCR, storing one row per CDR3 protein. The table shows over 250,000 distinct CDR3 sequences, with around 23% occurring only once. As to time point: persistent/refractory GD, antithyroid drugs over 5 years with positive TRAb. Researchers made the TCR library from RNA that was extracted from PBMCs. The sample was peripheral blood mononuclear cells (PBMCs), taken when the disease was refractory, from a patient treated with antithyroid drugs. These receptors came from a female donor with Graves disease.

This clonotype has just a few counts. V usage is TRBV12-3 or TRBV12-4 and J usage is TRBJ2-3, with 8 bases aligning to TRBD2. With 5 bases clipped from V and 5 bases from J, the junction kept 9 bases outside the gene matches. This CDR3 is 15 amino acids long. The CDR3 loop is CASSPRPLAGDTQYF. Here the CDR3 DNA reads TGTGCCAGCAGTCCCCGCCCGCTAGCGGGAGATACGCAGTATTTT.

Only one count was recorded for this clonotype. At one end the junction does not follow the germline gene, possibly because of a read error. This chain links TRBV7-2 with TRBJ2-5; no definite D call. The CDR3 totals 14 residues. The germline V gene has CDR1 SGHTA and CDR2 FQGNSA. The CDR3, as DNA: TGCGCCAGCAGCCAAGTCCCGGAGCAAGAGACCCAGTACTTC. Amino acids: CASSQVPEQETQYF.

This clonotype was picked up many times. The chain is built from TRBV28 and TRBJ2-7; D not resolved. The ends were cut back, 3 bases at V and 6 bases at J, with 18 bases in the middle. The germline CDR1 and CDR2 sequences are MDHEN and SYDVKM. CDR3 size: 15 residues. Here the CDR3 reads CASSFVYSGPAEQYF. The CDR3 nucleotides are TGTGCCAGCAGTTTTGTTTATTCCGGGCCTGCCGAGCAGTACTTC.

This clonotype was seen ten or more times. The chain joins TRBV29-1 to TRBJ1-5, with D uncertain. Germline V gene sequence: CDR1 SQVTM, CDR2 ANQGSEA. V lost 6 bases and J 5 bases, leaving 11 bases between the germline ends. The CDR3 sequence is 12 residues long. The CDR3 region has the DNA TGCAGCGTCGGCCAACTAGATCAGCCCCAGCATTTT. Translation gives CSVGQLDQPQHF.

This clonotype was seen repeatedly, ten times or more. The chain links TRBV29-1 to TRBJ2-7; perhaps TRBD1 as D (5 bases). V was trimmed by 2 bases and J by 0 bases, leaving 14 bases between them. Germline assignment: CDR1 SQVTM and CDR2 ANQGSEA. This CDR3 region has 15 residues. CDR3 nucleotide sequence: TGCAGCGTTGAACAAAGGGGAATGGCCTCCTACGAGCAGTACTTC. Amino acids: CSVEQRGMASYEQYF.

This chain joins TRBV7-9 and TRBJ1-1; D uncertain. The germline V and J ends were trimmed by 4 bases and 5 bases, with 14 bases remaining between them. Germline V gene data show CDR1 as SEHNR and CDR2 as FQNEAQ (reference sequence). CDR3 length equals 14 residues. The CDR3 region is CASSSEAGRTEAFF. The CDR3 bases are TGTGCCAGCAGCTCTGAGGCGGGTCGGACTGAAGCTTTCTTT.

The V call is TRBV28, the J call TRBJ2-1; 8 bases match TRBD1. The J segment lost 9 bases and the V segment lost 1 base, leaving 11 bases of the junction unmatched. Germline assignment: CDR1 MDHEN and CDR2 SYDVKM. CDR3 length equals 16 residues. CDR3 residues: CASSLYLAGGFGEQFF. In nucleotides, the CDR3 is TGTGCCAGCAGTTTATATCTCGCAGGGGGCTTTGGTGAGCAGTTCTTC.

This chain joins TRBV15 and TRBJ2-7; D uncertain. There are 13 residues in the CDR3. V dropped 4 bases and J dropped 0 bases, with 7 bases sitting between them. Germline V CDR1 and CDR2: LNHNV, YYDKDF (reference sequence). The CDR3 coding sequence is TGTGCCACCAGCACGGACCCCTCCTACGAGCAGTACTTC. Protein sequence: CATSTDPSYEQYF.

This clonotype was detected ten times or more. J is TRBJ1-1 and V is TRBV6-5, with 7 bases matching TRBD1. The V gene's germline CDR1 is MNHEY and CDR2 SVGAGI. The CDR3 is made up of 14 amino acids. V was pared by 4 bases and J by 2 bases, with 4 bases of the junction left unmatched. Here the CDR3 reads CASSFGTVNTEAFF. CDR3 DNA sequence: TGTGCCAGCAGTTTCGGGACAGTCAACACTGAAGCTTTCTTT.

There are many counts of this clonotype. The V call is TRBV6-5, the J call TRBJ2-7; D remains ambiguous. CDR1 is MNHEY and CDR2 is SVGAGI in the germline V gene. The CDR3 consists of 16 residues. Trimming shortened V by 0 bases and J by 7 bases, and 19 bases separated the two germline ends. The CDR3 DNA sequence: TGTGCCAGCAGTTACTCGATAGGGCTGGGTGTTGTGGAGCAGTACTTC. Its protein product is CASSYSIGLGVVEQYF.

In nucleotides, the CDR3 is TGTGCCAGCAGCTGGGGGCGGATCGGGTACGAGCAGTACTTC. Residues: CASSWGRIGYEQYF. The rearrangement joins TRBV5-5 to TRBJ2-7; TRBD1 is a possible D gene (6 bases). This CDR3 is 14 amino acids long. Trimming removed 3 bases at V and 4 bases at J, with 14 bases between. The germline CDR1 and CDR2 sequences are SGHKS and YYEKEE (reference sequence). Complete variable domain (other parts from reference TRBV5-5 and TRBJ2-7): DAGVTQSPTHLIKTRGQQVTLRCSPISGHKSVSWYQQVLGQGPQFIFQYYEKEERGRGNFPDRFSARQFPNYSSELNVNALLLGDSALYLCASSWGRIGYEQYFGPGTRLTVT.

This clonotype has just a few counts. The genes are TRBV6-1 and TRBJ2-4, with TRBD1 matching 7 bases. In germline, CDR1 is MNHNS, CDR2 SASEGT. CDR3 size: 12 residues. V shed 10 bases, J shed 3 bases, and the junction held 3 bases outside the gene matches. CDR3 sequence (DNA): TGTGCCATCCGGGACAGCAAAAACATTCAGTACTTC. Translated: CAIRDSKNIQYF.

The sample holds a few counts of this clonotype. The chain recombines TRBV19 with TRBJ2-5; D unresolved. The CDR3 is 14 residues long. Germline V lookup: CDR1 LNHDA, CDR2 SQIVND (reference sequence). The V gene lost 3 bases and the J gene lost 1 base, with 9 bases spanning the gap. CDR3 residues: CASSIGRLQETQYF. The CDR3 DNA is TGTGCCAGTAGTATTGGACGCCTCCAAGAGACCCAGTACTTC.